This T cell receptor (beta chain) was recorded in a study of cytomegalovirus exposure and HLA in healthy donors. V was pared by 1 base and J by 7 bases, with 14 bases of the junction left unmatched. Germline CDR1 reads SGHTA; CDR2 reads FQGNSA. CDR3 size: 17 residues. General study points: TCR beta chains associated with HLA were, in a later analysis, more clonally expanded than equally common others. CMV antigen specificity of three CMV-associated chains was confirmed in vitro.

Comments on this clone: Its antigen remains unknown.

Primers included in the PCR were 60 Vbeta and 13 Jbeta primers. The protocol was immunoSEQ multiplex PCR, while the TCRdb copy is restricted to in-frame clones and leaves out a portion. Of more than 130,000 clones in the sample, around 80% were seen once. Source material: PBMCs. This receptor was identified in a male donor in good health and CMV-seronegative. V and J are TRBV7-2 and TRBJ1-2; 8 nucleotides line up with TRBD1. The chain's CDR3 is CASSLEGRGRVKGGYTF. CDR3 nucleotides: TGTGCCAGCAGCTTAGAGGGCAGGGGGCGCGTAAAAGGTGGCTACACCTTC. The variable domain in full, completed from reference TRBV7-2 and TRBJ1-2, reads GAGVSQSPSNKVTEKGKDVELRCDPISGHTALYWYRQSLGQGLEFLIYFQGNSAPDKSGLPSDRFSAERTGGSVSTLTIQRTQQEDSAVYLCASSLEGRGRVKGGYTFGSGTRLTVV.